A selection of T cell receptor beta chains follows, all from one sample in a study of cytomegalovirus exposure and HLA in healthy donors. Libraries were prepared by immunoSEQ multiplex PCR; TCRdb keeps only in-frame clonotypes and omits some of them. The data show roughly 120,000 clones, over 75% seen once. The sequencing input was PBMCs. The receptor set was obtained from a woman aged 40-49 years in good health and CMV-seropositive. Each CDR3 is given with its conserved first and last residue. The D gene is left open where the match is weak. Expanded clones are given a class, and other clones once, few, many or no size at all.

j_call,v_call,clone_size,d_call,cdr3_aa,cdr3_nt
TRBJ2-5,TRBV7-8,-,-,CASSLDGHPQETQYF,TGTGCCAGCAGCTTAGATGGACACCCACAAGAGACCCAGTACTTC
TRBJ1-1,TRBV7-9,-,TRBD1,CASSFGTGGSKGTEAFF,TGTGCCAGCAGCTTTGGGACAGGGGGATCGAAGGGAACTGAAGCTTTCTTT
TRBJ2-3,TRBV2,-,TRBD1,CASKSFRPGQQTDTQYF,TGTGCCAGCAAATCATTCCGGCCGGGACAGCAAACAGATACGCAGTATTTT
TRBJ2-5,TRBV7-3,-,TRBD1,CASSPGQTLQETQYF,TGTGCCAGCAGCCCGGGACAGACTCTCCAAGAGACCCAGTACTTC
TRBJ1-2,TRBV6-5,-,-,CASSYEGRDGYTF,TGTGCCAGCAGTTACGAGGGAAGGGATGGCTACACCTTC
TRBJ2-3,TRBV10-3,-,TRBD2,CAIKGLADTDTQYF,TGTGCCATCAAGGGACTAGCGGACACAGATACGCAGTATTTT
TRBJ1-5,TRBV19,-,-,CASSIGGRNSNQPQHF,TGTGCCAGTAGTATCGGCGGCAGAAATAGCAATCAGCCCCAGCATTTT
TRBJ2-1,TRBV7-8,-,-,CASSSGGTRNQFF,TGTGCCAGCAGCTCAGGGGGGACTAGGAACCAGTTCTTC
TRBJ1-5,TRBV6-6,-,-,CASTKTGPQPQHF,TGTGCCAGCACTAAAACAGGGCCGCAGCCCCAGCATTTT
TRBJ2-7,TRBV5-8,-,TRBD1,CASVLPSRQGNEQYF,TGTGCCAGCGTCCTCCCTTCGAGACAGGGGAACGAGCAGTACTTC
TRBJ1-2,TRBV4-1,-,-,CASSQARETGGYTF,TGCGCCAGCAGCCAAGCCAGGGAAACTGGTGGCTACACCTTC
TRBJ2-7,TRBV18,-,-,CASSPPQDSSYEQYF,TGTGCCAGCTCACCACCGCAGGACAGCTCCTACGAGCAGTACTTC
TRBJ2-7,TRBV18,-,TRBD1,CASSPRPMTGSAVYEQYF,TGTGCCAGCTCACCCCGCCCAATGACAGGGTCGGCCGTTTACGAGCAGTACTTC
TRBJ2-3,TRBV6-1,-,TRBD2,CASSDTTSGRPDTQYF,TGTGCCAGCAGTGACACGACTAGCGGGAGGCCAGATACGCAGTATTTT
TRBJ1-1,TRBV11-2,few,TRBD1,CASSPRTGHDTEAFF,TGTGCCAGCAGCCCACGGACAGGGCACGACACTGAAGCTTTCTTT
TRBJ2-1,TRBV6-5,few,TRBD2,CASSSTGGSSYNEQFF,TGTGCCAGCAGTTCTACCGGGGGGTCATCCTACAATGAGCAGTTCTTC
TRBJ2-7,TRBV19,-,TRBD2,CASRTTSGSLGEQYF,TGTGCCAGTAGAACTACTAGCGGGAGTTTAGGTGAGCAGTACTTC